The T cell receptor beta chain described here comes from a study of control samples from healthy donors and cancer patients. The table came from immunoSEQ multiplex PCR; TCRdb's copy has only in-frame clones and leaves some out. The data contain roughly 370,000 clones, about 93% of them seen just once; the ten biggest clones take up around 6.5%. The germline gives CDR1 SGHKS, CDR2 YYEKEE (reference sequence). This CDR3 spans 15 amino acids. Losses at the gene ends were 0 bases for V and 3 bases for J; bases not matched to a gene: 3. The genes are TRBV5-5 and TRBJ2-3; 8 bases map to TRBD1. The source material was PBMCs. The sequence was collected from a man in his forties with head and neck cancer. CDR3 amino acids: CASSLGQGRTDTQYF. For the CDR3, the DNA is TGTGCCAGCAGCTTGGGACAGGGGAGGACAGATACGCAGTATTTT.